This TCR beta chain was captured in a study of cytomegalovirus exposure and HLA in healthy donors. Overall study findings and caveats: The study assumed roughly uniform donor sequencing depth for presence/absence analyses. Later genetic work tied a missense DCLRE1C variant to beta-chain V and J trimming. Later analysis reportedly placed an Asian-associated ancestry cluster below the roughly 670-donor mean in N-insertions.

The primer mix had 60 Vbeta and 13 Jbeta primers. Clones were read by immunoSEQ multiplex PCR, and TCRdb kept only the in-frame ones, dropping some. The table has 90,000 to 120,000 clones, roughly 70% seen once. The CDR3 loop spans 12 amino acids. Trimming shortened V by 7 bases and J by 2 bases, and 6 bases separated the two germline ends. Germline assignment: CDR1 MGHDK and CDR2 SYGVNS. About this clone: Its matching antigen is unknown.

The TCR originated in a man aged 35-49 years in good health and CMV-seropositive. The sequenced sample consisted of PBMCs. This chain connects TRBV25-1 to TRBJ1-3; unclear D gene. As DNA, the CDR3 is TGTGCCAGCACTTGGCCTGGAAACACCATATATTTT. This sequence encodes CASTWPGNTIYF.